Listed below are T cell receptor beta chains from one sample, sequenced in a study of vaccination effects on CD4 cells after COVID-19. These receptors lack a known antigen. The data were produced by immunoSEQ multiplex PCR, yet TCRdb's version contains in-frame clones alone and is incomplete. The sample lists about 20,000 clones, 60% to 75% occurring once. The input for sequencing was CD4+ T cells from PBMCs cultured with HCoV-NL63 spike peptides, taken after COVID-19 vaccination. Every receptor here comes from a human donor who received a COVID-19 vaccine. Each CDR3 is given with its conserved first and last residue. Fields, in order: J gene, clone size, D gene, V gene, CDR3 protein, CDR3 DNA. A D gene is named only where the DNA matches it firmly. Not every row has a clone size; where given, it reads once, few, many or a size class.

TRBJ1-5,-,TRBD1,TRBV11-2,CASSLGAGGLNQPQHF,TGTGCCAGCAGCTTAGGGGCAGGGGGGCTTAATCAGCCCCAGCATTTT
TRBJ2-3,few,-,TRBV12-5,CASGPKRAHSTDTQYF,TGTGCTAGTGGACCGAAGAGGGCCCATAGCACAGATACGCAGTATTTT
TRBJ1-2,-,-,TRBV9,CASSVGSSADYGYTF,TGTGCCAGCAGCGTAGGATCGAGCGCGGACTATGGCTACACCTTC
TRBJ1-4,-,TRBD1,TRBV3-1/TRBV3-2,CASSQALPGQGDEKLFF,TGTGCCAGCAGCCAAGCACTACCGGGACAGGGGGATGAAAAACTGTTTTTT
TRBJ2-2,few,TRBD2,TRBV3-1/TRBV3-2,CASSQGTSGRTGELFF,TGTGCCAGCAGCCAAGGGACTAGCGGGAGGACCGGGGAGCTGTTTTTT
TRBJ1-2,-,-,TRBV7-2,CASSLVLGTGYTF,TGTGCCAGCAGCTTAGTACTTGGGACTGGCTACACCTTC
TRBJ2-3,-,-,TRBV5-1,CASSLVAPDTQYF,TGCGCCAGCAGCTTAGTAGCTCCAGATACGCAGTATTTT
TRBJ2-3,once,TRBD1,TRBV29-1,CSVPTGTGFTDTQYF,TGCAGCGTCCCGACCGGGACAGGGTTCACAGATACGCAGTATTTT
TRBJ1-4,-,-,TRBV19,CASQDSLANEKLFF,TGTGCCAGCCAGGACAGCCTGGCTAATGAAAAACTGTTTTTT
TRBJ2-7,-,-,TRBV21-1,CASSKAGRDSSYEQYF,TGTGCCAGCAGCAAAGCGGGAAGGGACAGCTCCTACGAGCAGTACTTC
TRBJ2-1,-,-,TRBV4-2,CASSQDEGAKEFF,TGTGCCAGCAGCCAAGATGAAGGAGCTAAAGAGTTCTTC
TRBJ1-5,-,-,TRBV18,CASSPGGDQPQHF,TGTGCCAGCTCACCAGGGGGCGACCAGCCCCAGCATTTT
TRBJ1-2,-,TRBD1,TRBV30,CAWSPATGGYYGYTF,TGTGCCTGGAGTCCTGCGACAGGGGGATACTATGGCTACACCTTC
TRBJ2-7,-,-,TRBV7-8,CASSLYESYEQYF,TGTGCCAGCAGCTTATACGAGTCCTACGAGCAGTACTTC
TRBJ1-1,-,TRBD1,TRBV7-2,CASSVQGRSEAFF,TGTGCCAGCAGCGTACAGGGGAGGTCTGAAGCTTTCTTT
TRBJ2-3,once,TRBD2,TRBV29-1,CSASGKKTQYF,TGCAGCGCCAGCGGGAAAAAAACGCAGTATTTT
TRBJ1-3,few,-,TRBV18,CASSKDSDGNTIYF,TGTGCCAGCTCAAAGGACAGTGATGGAAACACCATATATTTT
TRBJ2-7,-,-,TRBV6-5,CASSAISPGHEQYF,TGTGCCAGCAGCGCGATCTCCCCGGGCCACGAGCAGTACTTC
TRBJ2-7,-,-,TRBV3-1/TRBV3-2,CASSQEGGSYEQYF,TGTGCCAGCAGCCAAGAGGGCGGATCCTACGAGCAGTACTTC
TRBJ1-2,-,-,TRBV3-1/TRBV3-2,CASSQAPGGYTF,TGTGCCAGCAGCCAAGCGCCGGGTGGCTACACCTTC
TRBJ2-7,-,-,TRBV29-1,CSVEDVGETYEQYF,TGCAGCGTTGAAGATGTGGGGGAGACCTACGAGCAGTACTTC
TRBJ1-4,few,-,TRBV5-1,CASSLAGGTEKLFF,TGCGCCAGCAGCTTGGCCGGGGGGACTGAAAAACTGTTTTTT
TRBJ2-2,-,-,TRBV27,CASSSPSTGELFF,TGTGCCAGCAGTTCCCCCAGCACCGGGGAGCTGTTTTTT
TRBJ1-2,-,-,TRBV12-3/TRBV12-4,CASREGHGGYTF,TGTGCCAGCAGGGAGGGACATGGAGGCTACACCTTC
TRBJ2-3,once,-,TRBV29-1,CSAPSGISTDTQYF,TGCAGCGCCCCATCGGGGATCAGCACAGATACGCAGTATTTT
TRBJ2-1,once,-,TRBV21-1,CASATPGRGAYNEQFF,TGTGCCAGCGCCACTCCGGGGCGTGGAGCCTACAATGAGCAGTTCTTC
TRBJ1-2,-,-,TRBV15,CATARGENYGYTF,TGTGCCACCGCACGGGGAGAAAACTATGGCTACACCTTC
TRBJ2-7,-,-,TRBV12-3/TRBV12-4,CASSLWGDEQYF,TGTGCCAGCAGTTTATGGGGGGACGAGCAGTACTTC
TRBJ2-3,-,TRBD2,TRBV10-1,CASSTAGVVDTQYF,TGCGCCAGCAGTACAGCGGGAGTGGTAGATACGCAGTATTTT
TRBJ1-2,-,TRBD1,TRBV7-8,CASSLTAHRTGTTGGGYTF,TGTGCCAGCAGCTTGACGGCCCATCGGACAGGGACCACGGGTGGAGGCTACACCTTC
TRBJ1-1,-,-,TRBV5-6,CASSLGAEKAFF,TGTGCCAGCAGCTTAGGTGCAGAAAAAGCTTTCTTT